The sequence of this T cell receptor (beta chain) was determined in a study of CD8 T cells in ankylosing spondylitis. Study-level results: Relatively rare in peripheral blood, disease-linked clones were also CD8+.

This CDR3 has 15 amino acids. Between the trimmed V and J ends, which lost 4 bases and 0 bases, there was a span of 11 bases. Per the germline V gene, CDR1 is SNHLY and CDR2 is FYNNEI. A note on this clonotype: Its antigen is unidentified.

Via MiXCR, TCRdb re-called the 5' RACE reads, giving one row per CDR3 protein. The data show approximately 35,000 distinct CDR3 sequences, about 11% seen once. The chain links TRBV2 to TRBJ2-3, with a weak D call TRBD2 (5 bases). The TCR was taken from a male donor with ankylosing spondylitis. Material: synovial fluid, either unsorted or a sorted T cell fraction (not recorded which). As DNA, the CDR3 is TGTGCCAGCAGTGGACCGGGGTCCAGCACAGATACGCAGTATTTT. This gives the protein CASSGPGSSTDTQYF.